One and the same sample provided the 14 T cell receptor beta chains below, sequenced in a study of cytomegalovirus exposure and HLA in healthy donors. The PCR used 60 Vbeta and 13 Jbeta primers. Here immunoSEQ multiplex PCR was the method, and the copy in TCRdb shows in-frame clones only, minus some. The top ten clones hold about 2% of a sample with 310,000 or so clones, around 90% of them seen once. The sequenced sample was PBMCs. All receptors derive from a young woman in good health and CMV-seronegative.

The V and J genes are TRBV5-6 and TRBJ2-7; tentative D call: TRBD2 (6 bases). V lost 4 bases and J 4 bases, leaving 12 bases between the germline ends. The germline gives CDR1 SGHDT, CDR2 YYEEEE. The CDR3 loop spans 13 amino acids. Here the CDR3 DNA reads TGTGCCAGCAGCCGGGCAGGGACTTACGAGCAGTACTTC. Translated, it gives CASSRAGTYEQYF.

The rearrangement joins TRBV13 to TRBJ1-3; 9 nucleotides line up with TRBD1. Germline V gives CDR1 PRHDT, CDR2 FYEKMQ (reference sequence). The trim removed 5 bases at V and 3 bases at J, leaving 14 bases unmatched. The CDR3 length is 18 residues. The CDR3 is CASSHGTGPLRGGNTIYF. Written as DNA, the CDR3 is TGTGCCAGCAGCCACGGGACAGGGCCTCTTAGGGGTGGAAACACCATATATTTT.

The rearrangement joins TRBV5-1 to TRBJ2-5, with TRBD2 identical over 10 bases. The trim removed 2 bases at V and 2 bases at J, leaving 21 bases unmatched. Germline values: CDR1 SGHRS, CDR2 YFSETQ. The CDR3 consists of 21 residues. CDR3 bases: TGCGCCAGCAGCTTTACCACCGGTTACAAGGGTATAGCGGGGGGACAAGAGACCCAGTACTTC. This encodes CASSFTTGYKGIAGGQETQYF.

The chain couples TRBV10-3 to TRBJ1-5; tentatively, D is TRBD1 (6 bases). V was trimmed by 8 bases and J by 7 bases, leaving 36 bases between them. The CDR3 runs to 20 residues. Germline CDR1 and CDR2: ENHRY and SYGVKD. In DNA form, the CDR3 reads TGTGCCATCTTAGGGGGGGGGAATAGGGAAGCCCCCAAGGTGGGCCAGCCCCAGCATTTT. Its translation: CAILGGGNREAPKVGQPQHF.

The rearrangement uses TRBV7-3 and TRBJ2-2; no clear D. Trimming removed 3 bases from V and 2 bases from J, with 7 bases in between. This CDR3 has 14 residues. Germline V gene lookup returns CDR1 SGHTA and CDR2 FQGTGA. CDR3 protein: CASSLRINTGELFF. The CDR3 nucleotides are TGTGCCAGCAGCTTGCGGATTAACACCGGGGAGCTGTTTTTT.

Here the CDR3 reads CASSSLPGTSESTGELFF. DNA for the CDR3: TGTGCCAGCAGCTCTCTACCTGGGACTAGCGAGAGTACCGGGGAGCTGTTTTTT. The gene calls are TRBV7-3 and TRBJ2-2; TRBD2 matches at 10 bases. Losses at the gene ends were 4 bases for V and 5 bases for J; bases not matched to a gene: 13. This CDR3 contains 18 residues. Per the germline V gene, CDR1 is SGHTA and CDR2 is FQGTGA.

As regards this clone: An end of the junction does not agree with germline; a read error may underlie this. The chain employs TRBV7-9 and TRBJ2-7, with 11 bases identical to TRBD1. Germline V lookup: CDR1 SEHNR, CDR2 FQNEAQ (reference sequence). The CDR3 totals 16 residues. The CDR3 protein is CSSSLYLGQGAEEQYF. CDR3 in DNA: TGTTCCAGCAGCTTATACCTCGGACAGGGGGCGGAAGAGCAGTACTTC.

On this clone: Other DNA sequences of this sample code for an identical CDR3. The V and J genes are TRBV2 and TRBJ1-6, with 9 nucleotides matching TRBD1. Losses at the gene ends were 4 bases for V and 4 bases for J; bases not matched to a gene: 5. Germline V gene sequence: CDR1 SNHLY, CDR2 FYNNEI. This CDR3 has 16 amino acids. DNA for the CDR3: TGTGCCAGCAGTGTCGACAGGGGGTCGTATAATTCACCCCTCCACTTT. Amino acid sequence: CASSVDRGSYNSPLHF.

The V call is TRBV18, the J call TRBJ1-4, with D possibly TRBD1 on 6 matching bases. V lost 6 bases, J lost 6 bases, and 11 bases lay in between. The CDR3 extends over 13 amino acids. The germline V gene has CDR1 KGHSH and CDR2 LQKENI. This CDR3 reads CASSPDSYEKLFF. DNA for the CDR3: TGTGCCAGCTCCCCGGACAGTTATGAAAAACTGTTTTTT.

This clone has just one count. This rearrangement joins TRBV6-5 to TRBJ1-1; no reliable D call. The CDR3 extends over 13 amino acids. Germline CDR1 and CDR2: MNHEY and SVGAGI. V was shortened by 2 bases and J by 7 bases, with 11 bases between the two germline ends. The CDR3 DNA sequence: TGTGCCAGCAGTTACGGGCTCTCCAATGAAGCTTTCTTT. This encodes CASSYGLSNEAFF.

The chain links TRBV2 to TRBJ2-5, with 10 bases matching TRBD1. After removal of 8 bases from V and 5 bases from J, the junction contained 11 bases not matched to a gene. CDR3 length: 15 amino acids. In germline, CDR1 is SNHLY, CDR2 FYNNEI. Here the CDR3 DNA reads TGTGCCAGCGAACTCGGGACAGGGGATCGGGAGACCCAGTACTTC. Translating gives CASELGTGDRETQYF. Filled out from reference TRBV2 and TRBJ2-5, the complete variable domain reads EPEVTQTPSHQVTQMGQEVILRCVPISNHLYFYWYRQILGQKVEFLVSFYNNEISEKSEIFDDQFSVERPDGSNFTLKIRSTKLEDSAMYFCASELGTGDRETQYFGPGTRLLVL.

The V call is TRBV6-1, the J call TRBJ2-5; possible D gene TRBD2, 7 bases. The J call may be in error: the DNA end matches TRBJ2-7 better. Germline values: CDR1 MNHNS, CDR2 SASEGT. CDR3 length: 15 amino acids. The CDR3 DNA is TGTGCCAGCAGTGAAGGAGGAGGGGGGGGATACGAGCAGTACTTC. Its protein is CASSEGGGGGYEQYF.

J is TRBJ2-1 and V is TRBV5-4; 9 bases align to TRBD2. The CDR3 spans 17 residues. CDR1 SGHNT and CDR2 YYREEE come from the germline V gene (reference sequence). V shed 4 bases, J shed 7 bases, and the junction held 15 bases outside the gene matches. The CDR3 region has the DNA TGTGCCAGCAGCCCGACCCCAGCGGGGGGTCTAAGGAATGAGCAGTTCTTC. This translates into CASSPTPAGGLRNEQFF.

The J gene is TRBJ1-2, the V gene TRBV7-2, with a tentative D call TRBD1 (5 bases). Germline V gene lookup returns CDR1 SGHTA and CDR2 FQGNSA. CDR3 length: 17 residues. V was cut by 1 base and J by 3 bases, with 18 bases left in between. The CDR3 region has the DNA TGTGCCAGCAGCTTAGTTCTAGGCAGGGTGCCTCACTATGGCTACACCTTC. It codes for CASSLVLGRVPHYGYTF.